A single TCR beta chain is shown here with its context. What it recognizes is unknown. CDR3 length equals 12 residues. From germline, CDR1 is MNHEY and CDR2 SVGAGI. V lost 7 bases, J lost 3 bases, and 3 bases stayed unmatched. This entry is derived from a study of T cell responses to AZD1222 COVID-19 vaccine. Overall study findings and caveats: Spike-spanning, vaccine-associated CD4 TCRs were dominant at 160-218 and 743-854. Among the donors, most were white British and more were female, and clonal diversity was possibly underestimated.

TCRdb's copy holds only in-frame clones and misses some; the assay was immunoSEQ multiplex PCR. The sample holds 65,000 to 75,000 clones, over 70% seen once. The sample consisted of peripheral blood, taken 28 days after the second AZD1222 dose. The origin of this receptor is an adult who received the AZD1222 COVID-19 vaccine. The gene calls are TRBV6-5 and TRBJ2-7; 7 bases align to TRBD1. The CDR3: CASKTGIYEQYF. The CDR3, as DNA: TGTGCCAGCAAGACAGGGATCTACGAGCAGTACTTC.